This passage covers 21 T cell receptor beta chains from one sample sequenced in a study of cytomegalovirus exposure and HLA in healthy donors. PCR was performed using 60 Vbeta and 13 Jbeta primers. The method was immunoSEQ multiplex PCR; TCRdb's version includes in-frame clones alone and lacks a portion of them. Among around 210,000 clones, around 78% were seen once, and the ten largest hold less than 0.6%. Sample: PBMCs. Receptor source: a boy aged 5-17 years in good health and CMV-seronegative.

This chain links TRBV6-6 with TRBJ2-1; 12 nucleotides agree with TRBD2. With 7 bases clipped from V and 5 bases from J, the junction kept 6 bases outside the gene matches. This CDR3 region has 15 residues. Germline V gene sequence: CDR1 MNHNY, CDR2 SVGAGI (reference sequence). CDR3 protein: CASTLAGGPHNEQFF. The CDR3 DNA is TGTGCCAGCACCCTAGCGGGAGGGCCACACAATGAGCAGTTCTTC.

This clone occurred a few times. The V and J genes are TRBV11-2 and TRBJ2-1; D may be TRBD2 (5 bases). Germline CDR1 SGHAT, CDR2 FQNNGV. This CDR3 region has 14 residues. V lost 1 base, J lost 6 bases, and 10 bases lay in between. The CDR3 region is CASSLVGEPNEQFF. CDR3 bases: TGTGCCAGCAGCTTAGTCGGGGAACCCAATGAGCAGTTCTTC.

There are a few counts of this clone. This rearrangement joins TRBV27 to TRBJ2-5; D remains unclear. The CDR3 is made up of 16 amino acids. V gave up 0 bases and J gave up 5 bases, with 16 bases separating them. The germline CDR1 and CDR2 sequences are MNHEY and SMNVEV (reference sequence). CDR3 loop: CASSLSLGLRRETQYF. In nucleotides, the CDR3 is TGTGCCAGCAGTTTATCCCTCGGTCTCCGCAGGGAGACCCAGTACTTC.

The table lists this clone with a few counts. CDR3 sequence: CASSQEGEVYTF. DNA for the CDR3: TGTGCCAGCAGCCAAGAAGGGGAAGTCTACACCTTC. The chain carries TRBV4-2 and TRBJ1-2; D may be TRBD1 (5 bases). The CDR3 is 12 amino acids. V lost 0 bases and J lost 10, with 9 bases in between. Germline values: CDR1 LGHNA, CDR2 YNFKEQ.

The chain couples TRBV30 to TRBJ2-1; D may be TRBD2 (5 bases). V dropped 1 base and J dropped 5 bases, with 9 bases sitting between them. The germline gives CDR1 GTSNPN, CDR2 SVGIG (reference sequence). The CDR3 consists of 13 residues. The CDR3, as DNA: TGTGCCTGGAGTGAAACTAGACACAATGAGCAGTTCTTC. This gives the protein CAWSETRHNEQFF.

This clone was detected only once. The CDR3 here is CASSGRGSYEQYF. DNA for the CDR3: TGTGCCAGCAGCGGGCGGGGCTCCTACGAGCAGTACTTC. The chain recombines TRBV11-3 with TRBJ2-7; the D gene is possibly TRBD2 (6 bases). Trimming stripped 5 bases from V and 0 bases from J, with 8 bases between. This CDR3 has 13 amino acids. CDR1 and CDR2 from the germline V gene are SGHNT and YENEEA. Variable domain in full (rest from reference TRBV11-3 and TRBJ2-7): EAGVVQSPRYKIIEKKQPVAFWCNPISGHNTLYWYLQNLGQGPELLIRYENEEAVDDSQLPKDRFSAERLKGVDSTLKIQPAELGDSAVYLCASSGRGSYEQYFGPGTRLTVT.

The V call is TRBV9, the J call TRBJ1-5; D remains ambiguous. Trimming removed 1 base at V and 5 bases at J, with 7 bases between. Germline V gene data show CDR1 as SGDLS and CDR2 as YYNGEE. The CDR3 runs to 13 residues. CDR3 DNA sequence: TGTGCCAGCAGCGTATCCGTAGATCAGCCCCAGCATTTT. Its protein product is CASSVSVDQPQHF.

The chain is built from TRBV6-4 and TRBJ2-7; tentative D call: TRBD2 (5 bases). The V and J ends lost 4 bases and 2 bases respectively, with 12 bases between them. The CDR3 extends over 14 amino acids. In germline, CDR1 is MRHNA, CDR2 SNTAGT. The CDR3 DNA is TGTGCCAGCAGTGCCGGTACCGGGACCTACGAGCAGTACTTC. Amino acids: CASSAGTGTYEQYF.

This clone has ten or more counts. The chain uses TRBV19 and TRBJ2-2; 7 bases are shared with TRBD2. With 7 bases clipped from V and 4 bases from J, the junction kept 6 bases outside the gene matches. CDR3 length: 14 amino acids. Germline CDR1 and CDR2: LNHDA and SQIVND (reference sequence). Here the CDR3 reads CASTDGGSTGELFF. The CDR3 coding sequence is TGTGCCAGTACCGACGGGGGGTCCACCGGGGAGCTGTTTTTT.

The chain is built from TRBV30 and TRBJ2-5, with D possibly TRBD2 on 7 matching bases. Germline CDR1 is GTSNPN and CDR2 is SVGIG (reference sequence). The CDR3 covers 11 residues. Trimming removed 5 bases at V and 5 bases at J, with 9 bases between. The CDR3 DNA is TGTGCCTGGGGGGGGGCGGAGACCCAGTACTTC. Protein sequence: CAWGGAETQYF.

This chain connects TRBV5-1 to TRBJ2-3; TRBD2 matches at 9 bases. V dropped 4 bases and J dropped 6; count of bases not matched to a gene: 15. Germline V lookup: CDR1 SGHRS, CDR2 YFSETQ. CDR3 size: 17 residues. This chain's CDR3 is CASSRSVAGGPLDTQYF. Written as DNA, the CDR3 is TGCGCCAGCAGCAGGTCGGTCGCGGGAGGGCCCCTTGATACGCAGTATTTT.

A word on this clone: Compared with germline, one end of the junction differs, possibly owing to a read error. The chain has TRBV6-5 and TRBJ2-6; 7 bases map to TRBD1. CDR3 size: 14 residues. Germline V gene lookup returns CDR1 MNHEY and CDR2 SVGAGI. DNA of the CDR3: TGTGCCAGCAGTTACTCGACGGGACAGTTATTTCCCATTTTC. Protein: CASSYSTGQLFPIF.

This clone was seen a single time. V gene TRBV7-9 combines with J gene TRBJ2-3; 8 positions agree with TRBD2. The CDR3 is made up of 17 amino acids. Germline CDR1 is SEHNR and CDR2 is FQNEAQ (reference sequence). The trim removed 5 bases at V and 0 bases at J, leaving 10 bases unmatched. CDR3 loop: CASSRGASGYSTDTQYF. CDR3 coding DNA: TGTGCCAGCAGCCGTGGGGCTAGCGGGTATAGCACAGATACGCAGTATTTT.

The chain is built from TRBV6-5 and TRBJ2-7, with D possibly matching TRBD2 (7 bases). CDR3 length: 12 residues. CDR1 MNHEY and CDR2 SVGAGI come from the germline V gene. Trimming removed 10 bases from V and 5 bases from J, with 15 bases in between. The CDR3 nucleotides read TGTGCCATTGGGAGGGGGTTGGACGAGCAGTACTTC. It codes for CAIGRGLDEQYF.

The chain carries TRBV13 and TRBJ1-1; 8 bases align to TRBD1. The CDR3 is 14 residues long. The V gene's germline CDR1 is PRHDT and CDR2 FYEKMQ (reference sequence). J was trimmed by 3 bases and V by 2 bases; bases with no gene match: 2. The CDR3 is CASSLNRGYTEAFF. The DNA for the CDR3 is TGTGCCAGCAGCTTAAACAGGGGGTACACTGAAGCTTTCTTT.

The CDR3: CASSIETGEAFF. In DNA, the CDR3 is TGTGCCAGTAGTATAGAAACGGGTGAAGCTTTCTTT. The rearrangement joins TRBV19 to TRBJ1-1, with D unclear. Germline CDR1 reads LNHDA; CDR2 reads SQIVND (reference sequence). This CDR3 has 12 amino acids. V lost 0 bases and J lost 7, with 6 bases in between.

A few counts support this clone. This chain connects TRBV19 to TRBJ1-3; D is possibly TRBD1 (6 bases). The CDR3 consists of 17 residues. Trimming removed 2 bases from V and 0 bases from J, with 14 bases in between. Germline lookup yields CDR1 LNHDA and CDR2 SQIVND (reference sequence). The CDR3 reads CASSISGGPSSGNTIYF. CDR3 coding DNA: TGTGCCAGTAGTATATCCGGGGGGCCCAGCTCTGGAAACACCATATATTTT.

The chain is built from TRBV5-1 and TRBJ2-5, with D maybe TRBD2 (7 bases). The J call may not be correct, given that the DNA end is closer to TRBJ2-7. This CDR3 is 13 amino acids long. Germline CDR1 reads SGHRS; CDR2 reads YFSETQ. Here the CDR3 DNA reads TGCGCCAGCAGCTTCGGGGGGCTAGGCGAGCAGTACTTC. Translating gives CASSFGGLGEQYF.

The V gene is TRBV6-1, the J gene TRBJ1-1; a possible D gene is TRBD1 (5 bases). Trimming removed 1 base at V and 5 bases at J, with 11 bases between. This CDR3 is built from 14 residues. Germline-derived CDR1 and CDR2 are MNHNS and SASEGT. CDR3 sequence (DNA): TGTGCCAGCAGTGAAGTGGGCAGGGCGACTGAAGCTTTCTTT. This gives the protein CASSEVGRATEAFF.

The chain has TRBV4-2 and TRBJ1-2, with a weak D call TRBD1 (5 bases). Trimming removed 4 bases at V and 2 bases at J, with 14 bases between. This CDR3 is 15 amino acids long. Germline loops: CDR1 LGHNA, CDR2 YNFKEQ. CDR3: CASSPRLRQNYGYTF. The CDR3 DNA follows: TGTGCCAGCAGCCCGAGGCTCCGACAGAACTATGGCTACACCTTC.

This chain links TRBV5-1 with TRBJ2-1; 9 bases are shared with TRBD2. This CDR3 contains 15 residues. Germline V gives CDR1 SGHRS, CDR2 YFSETQ. After removal of 0 bases from V and 9 bases from J, the junction contained 7 bases not matched to a gene. The CDR3 region is CASSLEIAGDCEQFF. CDR3 coding DNA: TGCGCCAGCAGCTTGGAGATAGCGGGAGATTGTGAGCAGTTCTTC. Full variable domain (rest looked up from reference TRBV5-1 and TRBJ2-1): KAGVTQTPRYLIKTRGQQVTLSCSPISGHRSVSWYQQTPGQGLQFLFEYFSETQRNKGNFPGRFSGRQFSNSRSEMNVSTLELGDSALYLCASSLEIAGDCEQFFGPGTRLTVL.